This T cell receptor (beta chain) came from a study of OX40 agonist ivuxolimab in advanced cancers. Study-wide background: Prior anti-PD-1, anti-PD-L1 or anti-CTLA-4 therapy did not bar entry, and more than 35% had some.

Germline CDR1 and CDR2: MNHEY and SMNVEV (reference sequence). This CDR3 comprises 14 residues. Trimming took 4 bases from V and 3 from J, leaving 12 bases between them. This clone was seen only once. Generated by immunoSEQ multiplex PCR, the TCRdb table keeps only in-frame clones and is missing some. This repertoire shows 40,000 or so clones, roughly 86% found once; its top ten account for 15% to 20%. The chain is built from TRBV27 and TRBJ1-1; D is unresolved. Sequenced here: CD4+ or CD8+ T cells sorted from blood, sampled in a trial of the OX40 agonist ivuxolimab. The TCR originated in an adult with an advanced solid tumor such as melanoma, head and neck, liver or kidney cancer. CDR3 DNA sequence: TGTGCCAGCAGTTGGAAGCCCGGGGACACTGAAGCTTTCTTT. It yields the protein CASSWKPGDTEAFF.